This is a list of T cell receptor beta chains from one sample in a study of Graves' ophthalmopathy and Graves' hyperthyroidism. Via MiXCR, TCRdb re-called the multiplex PCR reads, giving one row per CDR3 protein. The sample shows 300,000 or so distinct CDR3 sequences, roughly 15% of them seen only once. The sample was peripheral blood. The receptors stem from an adult man with Graves' ophthalmopathy. Each CDR3 is given with its conserved first and last residue. The order of the fields is V gene, D gene, J gene, clone size, CDR3 DNA, CDR3 protein. A D gene is named only where the DNA matches it firmly. A clone size is listed for some rows: how often the clone was seen (once, few, many), or a class if it is expanded.

TRBV7-9,.,TRBJ2-5,few,TGTGCCAGCAGCTTAGGGGACATCCAAGAGACCCAGTACTTC,CASSLGDIQETQYF
TRBV28,.,TRBJ1-3,.,TGTGCCAGCAGATTGATGACGGTCTCTGGAAACACCATATATTTT,CASRLMTVSGNTIYF
TRBV5-1,.,TRBJ1-2,many,TGCGCCAGCAACCCGGGCCCGTCTAACTATGGCTACACCTTC,CASNPGPSNYGYTF
TRBV2,.,TRBJ2-7,many,TGTGCCAGCGATGGGTTTCAGGGGGGCGAGCAGTACTTC,CASDGFQGGEQYF
TRBV24-1,TRBD1,TRBJ2-7,once,TGTGCCACCAGTGATCCGGGACAGGGAGCCTACGAGCAGTACTTC,CATSDPGQGAYEQYF
TRBV6-1,TRBD1,TRBJ2-7,many,TGTGCCAGCATATATGCCAGGGGGAGCTCCTACGAGCAGTACTTC,CASIYARGSSYEQYF
TRBV12-3/TRBV12-4,.,TRBJ1-1,many,TGTGCCATACGGACAGAAATGAACACTGAAGCTTTCTTT,CAIRTEMNTEAFF
TRBV18,TRBD1,TRBJ2-2,many,TGTGCCAGCCAAAGACAGGGCGGTCGAGCCGGGGAGCTGTTTTTT,CASQRQGGRAGELFF
TRBV6-2/TRBV6-3,.,TRBJ2-2,many,TGTGCCAGCAGAGCAGGGGCGAACACCGGGGAGCTGTTTTTT,CASRAGANTGELFF
TRBV18,.,TRBJ2-5,few,TGTGCCAGCTCACCACTCGCGGATAAAGAGACCCAGTACTTC,CASSPLADKETQYF
TRBV5-1,.,TRBJ2-7,.,TGCGCCAGCAGCTTGGCTGTGGGGGGACCCTACGAGCAGTACTTC,CASSLAVGGPYEQYF
TRBV28,.,TRBJ2-7,many,TGTGCCAGCAGTGGAGGGGGCTCCCCCTACGAGCAGTACTTC,CASSGGGSPYEQYF
TRBV4-2,TRBD1,TRBJ1-1,many,TGTGCCAGCAGCCCAAGCGGGACAGGCGTTAAGGGTGTTGAAGCTTTCTTT,CASSPSGTGVKGVEAFF
TRBV3-1,.,TRBJ2-1,many,TGTGCCAGCAGCCAAGACAGGGAATCCTACAATGAGCAGTTCTTC,CASSQDRESYNEQFF
TRBV28,.,TRBJ2-7,many,TGTGCCATCCGGGCCGCAACCGAGCAGTACTTC,CAIRAATEQYF
TRBV6-5,.,TRBJ2-1,many,TGTGCCAGCACCCAAGACCCGGGCCACAATGAGCAGTTCTTC,CASTQDPGHNEQFF
TRBV7-7,.,TRBJ1-2,many,TGTGCTAGCAGCTTAGGGGCGGCCTATGGCTACACCTTC,CASSLGAAYGYTF
TRBV6-5,TRBD1,TRBJ1-1,many,TGTGCCAGCAGCTCGGGACAGAGACTACGGAACACTGAAGCTTTCTTT,CASSSGQRLRNTEAFF
TRBV30,TRBD1,TRBJ1-6,many,TGTGCCTGGAGTTTCCGGGACAGGGTTTCACCCCTCCACTTT,CAWSFRDRVSPLHF
TRBV28,TRBD2,TRBJ2-6,many,TGTGCCAGCAGGAGCGGGGGGACCTTCTCTGGGGCCAACGTCCTGACTTTC,CASRSGGTFSGANVLTF
TRBV12-3/TRBV12-4,.,TRBJ2-2,few,TGTGCCAGCAGTTTGACTCCGAACACCGGGGAGCTGTTTTTT,CASSLTPNTGELFF
TRBV20-1,.,TRBJ2-7,many,TGCAGTGCCCAGGGGCCAGCCAGCTCCTACGAGCAGTACTTC,CSAQGPASSYEQYF
TRBV6-1,.,TRBJ2-3,.,TGTGCCAGCAGTGAAGGTGGAGGCACAGATACGCAGTATTTT,CASSEGGGTDTQYF
TRBV12-3/TRBV12-4,.,TRBJ1-2,many,TGTGCCAGCAGTCCCGTCGGACACACACTTTCATATGGCTACACCTTC,CASSPVGHTLSYGYTF
TRBV4-2,TRBD1,TRBJ1-1,many,TGTGCCAGCAGCCCAATCAGACAGGGTGAAGCTTTCTTT,CASSPIRQGEAFF
TRBV29-1,.,TRBJ2-5,many,TGCAGCGTTGAGGCGGAGGTGTGGTACTTC,CSVEAEVWYF
TRBV6-5,.,TRBJ2-5,many,TGTGCCAGCAACCCTATGGAGGGGCAAGAGACCCAGTACTTC,CASNPMEGQETQYF
TRBV15,.,TRBJ1-2,many,TGTGCCACCAGCAGGGACCGGGACACAAATAACTATGGCTACACCTTC,CATSRDRDTNNYGYTF
TRBV3-1,.,TRBJ1-2,.,TGTGCCAGCAGCCAAAACGGGACGGAGACCCCATACAACTTC,CASSQNGTETPYNF
TRBV4-3,.,TRBJ2-7,many,TGCGCCAGCAGCCAAGTATGGACAGGAGGGGACTACGAGCAGTACTTC,CASSQVWTGGDYEQYF
TRBV12-3/TRBV12-4,TRBD2,TRBJ2-5,few,TGTGCCAGCAGTTTTGCCGGGACTAGCGGAGAGACCCAGTACTTC,CASSFAGTSGETQYF
TRBV2,TRBD2,TRBJ2-5,many,TGTGCCAGCAGTGGGACTGGACTAGCAGAAGAGACCCAGTACTTC,CASSGTGLAEETQYF
TRBV7-8,.,TRBJ1-1,many,TGTGCCAGCAGCATGACAGCGAACACTGAAGCTTTCTTT,CASSMTANTEAFF
TRBV10-3,TRBD1,TRBJ1-6,many,TGTGCCATCAGTGACGACAGGGGCTATTCACCCCTCCACTTT,CAISDDRGYSPLHF
TRBV7-9,TRBD2,TRBJ2-7,few,TGTGCCAGCAGTCGAGCGGGAGTCTCCTCCTACGAGCAGTACTTC,CASSRAGVSSYEQYF
TRBV28,.,TRBJ2-7,.,TGTGCCAGCAAACCGATCGACAGGCCCTACGAGCAGTACTTC,CASKPIDRPYEQYF
TRBV18,TRBD1,TRBJ1-5,many,TGTGCCAGCAGTCCAGGGGGCGGCAATCAGCCCCAGCATTTT,CASSPGGGNQPQHF